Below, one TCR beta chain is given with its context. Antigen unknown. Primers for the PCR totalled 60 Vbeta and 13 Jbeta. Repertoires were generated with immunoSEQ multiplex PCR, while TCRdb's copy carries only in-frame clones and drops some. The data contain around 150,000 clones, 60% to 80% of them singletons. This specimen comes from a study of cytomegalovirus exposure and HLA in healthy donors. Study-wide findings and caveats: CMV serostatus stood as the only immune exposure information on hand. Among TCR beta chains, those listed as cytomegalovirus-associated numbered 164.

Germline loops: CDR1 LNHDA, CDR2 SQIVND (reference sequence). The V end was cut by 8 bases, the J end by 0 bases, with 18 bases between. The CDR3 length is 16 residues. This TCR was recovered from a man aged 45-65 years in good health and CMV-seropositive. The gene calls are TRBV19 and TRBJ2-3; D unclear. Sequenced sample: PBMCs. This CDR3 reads CASSGPYTTSTDTQYF. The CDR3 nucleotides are TGTGCCAGTTCAGGCCCATACACCACTAGCACAGATACGCAGTATTTT.